These 26 T cell receptor beta chains were sequenced from one sample in a study of control samples from healthy donors and cancer patients. Some clones are missing from TCRdb's copy, which holds only in-frame ones; the method was immunoSEQ multiplex PCR. The repertoire holds around 100,000 clones, with 80% to 90% as singletons. The specimen was blood. These receptors all come from a young man in good health.

This clone was detected only a few times. This sequence joins TRBV6-2 or TRBV6-3 and TRBJ1-5; D remains ambiguous. The germline V gene has CDR1 MNHEY and CDR2 SVGEGT. V dropped 2 bases and J dropped 1 base, with 12 bases sitting between them. The CDR3 totals 16 residues. In DNA form, the CDR3 reads TGTGCCAGCAGTTACCATGGAGGGATCAGCAATCAGCCCCAGCATTTT. Translated: CASSYHGGISNQPQHF.

The genes are TRBV24-1 and TRBJ1-3, with TRBD1 matching 7 bases. The CDR3 is made up of 16 amino acids. V dropped 2 bases and J dropped 3; count of bases not matched to a gene: 6. Per the germline V gene, CDR1 is KGHDR and CDR2 is SFDVKD. CDR3 in DNA: TGTGCCACCAGTGATTCTCGACAGGGTGGTGGAAACACCATATATTTT. It codes for CATSDSRQGGGNTIYF.

CDR3 coding DNA: TGTGCCTGGAGTGTCGGGACTAGCGGGAGATCGGGTGAGCAGTTCTTC. Its protein is CAWSVGTSGRSGEQFF. V is TRBV30 and J is TRBJ2-1; 14 nucleotides match TRBD2. In germline, CDR1 is GTSNPN, CDR2 SVGIG (reference sequence). V trimming: 0 bases; J trimming: 9 bases; junction bases outside the gene matches: 7. The CDR3 loop spans 16 amino acids.

The genes are TRBV2 and TRBJ2-3; 11 positions agree with TRBD2. V was pared by 6 bases and J by 10 bases, with 12 bases of the junction left unmatched. The CDR3 covers 15 residues. CDR1 SNHLY and CDR2 FYNNEI come from the germline V gene. The CDR3 region is CASRNLAGGETSQYF. CDR3 bases: TGTGCCAGCAGAAACTTAGCGGGAGGGGAAACTTCGCAGTATTTT.

This sequence joins TRBV27 and TRBJ2-2; D not certain. Germline V gene sequence: CDR1 MNHEY, CDR2 SMNVEV (reference sequence). The CDR3 consists of 15 residues. The V end was cut by 3 bases, the J end by 7 bases, with 15 bases between. The CDR3 region has the DNA TGTGCCAGCAGTTTTAGTAGTCGGGTAAACGGGGAGCTGTTTTTT. This codes for CASSFSSRVNGELFF.

The chain joins TRBV6-5 to TRBJ2-7, with 7 positions matching TRBD1. Looked up from germline, CDR1 is MNHEY and CDR2 is SVGAGI. The V segment lost 10 bases and the J segment 3 bases; nucleotides outside the gene matches: 9. The CDR3 spans 13 residues. The CDR3 DNA reads as TGTGCCATCCGACAGGGTACTTTCTACGAGCAGTACTTC. This sequence encodes CAIRQGTFYEQYF.

The chain couples TRBV19 to TRBJ2-1; D gene ambiguous. Trimming stripped 5 bases from V and 0 bases from J, with 17 bases between. CDR1 and CDR2 from the germline V gene are LNHDA and SQIVND (reference sequence). The CDR3 contains 17 residues. The chain's CDR3 is CASSLVPGPTSYNEQFF. For the CDR3, the DNA is TGTGCCAGTAGTTTAGTTCCAGGACCTACCTCCTACAATGAGCAGTTCTTC.

The chain has TRBV28 and TRBJ2-6, with D possibly matching TRBD2 (6 bases). There are 14 residues in the CDR3. V gave up 6 bases and J gave up 1 base, with 7 bases separating them. Germline V gene data show CDR1 as MDHEN and CDR2 as SYDVKM. CDR3 DNA sequence: TGTGCCAGCAGGGCGGGGTCTGGGGCCAACGTCCTGACTTTC. It codes for CASRAGSGANVLTF. The variable domain in full, completed from reference TRBV28 and TRBJ2-6, reads DVKVTQSSRYLVKRTGEKVFLECVQDMDHENMFWYRQDPGLGLRLIYFSYDVKMKEKGDIPEGYSVSREKKERFSLILESASTNQTSMYLCASRAGSGANVLTFGAGSRLTVL.

The chain is built from TRBV7-9 and TRBJ2-2, with 12 bases matching TRBD2. Germline loops: CDR1 SEHNR, CDR2 FQNEAQ (reference sequence). The CDR3 has 19 amino acids. V lost 4 bases, J lost 6 bases, and 15 bases stayed unmatched. The CDR3 here is CASSSSYSSTSGSPGELFF. CDR3 nucleotide sequence: TGTGCCAGCAGCTCCTCATACTCCTCGACTAGCGGGAGTCCCGGGGAGCTGTTTTTT.

The sample holds one count of this clone. The chain has TRBV6-6 and TRBJ2-3; 8 nucleotides align to TRBD1. In germline, CDR1 is MNHNY, CDR2 SVGAGI (reference sequence). The CDR3 runs to 14 residues. V dropped 7 bases and J dropped 0; count of bases not matched to a gene: 3. The CDR3 coding sequence is TGTGCCAGCACACAGGGGGACAGCACAGATACGCAGTATTTT. Amino acids: CASTQGDSTDTQYF.

The V and J genes are TRBV5-5 and TRBJ1-1; TRBD1 is a possible D gene (5 bases). V gave up 3 bases and J gave up 10 bases, with 16 bases separating them. Germline V gene lookup returns CDR1 SGHKS and CDR2 YYEKEE (reference sequence). The CDR3 runs to 13 residues. The CDR3 is CASSSVRTIGAFF. CDR3 sequence (DNA): TGTGCCAGCAGCTCGGTCCGGACAATTGGAGCTTTCTTT.

V gene TRBV5-1 combines with J gene TRBJ2-5; 7 bases agree with TRBD2. The CDR3 length is 18 residues. The V and J ends lost 0 bases and 5 bases, in that order; junction bases with no gene match: 16. The germline V gene encodes CDR1 SGHRS and CDR2 YFSETQ. CDR3 sequence reads: CASSLVSSGGLGVETQYF. The DNA for the CDR3 is TGCGCCAGCAGCTTGGTGTCTAGCGGTGGACTTGGGGTGGAGACCCAGTACTTC.

The CDR3 sequence is CASSYSSTGTRTDTQYF. CDR3 coding DNA: TGTGCCAGCAGTTACTCGAGTACCGGGACCCGCACAGATACGCAGTATTTT. The V gene is TRBV6-2 or TRBV6-3, the J gene TRBJ2-3; D is perhaps TRBD1 or TRBD2 (5 bases each). This CDR3 comprises 17 residues. The germline V gene encodes CDR1 MNHEY and CDR2 SVGEGT. Trimming pared 0 bases from V and 1 base from J, leaving 14 bases between.

This chain links TRBV7-3 with TRBJ2-2; 8 bases are shared with TRBD1. The CDR3 loop spans 20 amino acids. The germline V gene encodes CDR1 SGHTA and CDR2 FQGTGA. After removal of 1 base from V and 1 base from J, the junction contained 14 bases not matched to a gene. CDR3 sequence reads: CASSLKPPTHRGLNTGELFF. The CDR3 nucleotides read TGTGCCAGCAGCTTAAAGCCCCCCACCCACAGGGGGTTGAACACCGGGGAGCTGTTTTTT.

V usage is TRBV9 and J usage is TRBJ1-2, with D possibly TRBD1 on 6 matching bases. The CDR3 covers 16 residues. From germline, CDR1 is SGDLS and CDR2 YYNGEE. V lost 4 bases, J lost 4 bases, and 20 bases lay in between. This chain's CDR3 is CASSIQHRAGAYGYTF. The CDR3 DNA follows: TGTGCCAGCAGCATTCAACACAGGGCTGGGGCCTATGGCTACACCTTC.

This chain links TRBV27 with TRBJ2-7; weak D call: TRBD2 (5 bases). The CDR3 consists of 14 residues. The V end was cut by 6 bases, the J end by 1 base, with 13 bases between. The germline gives CDR1 MNHEY, CDR2 SMNVEV (reference sequence). CDR3 coding DNA: TGTGCCAGCAGGAGACCCGGGAATTCCTACGAGCAGTACTTC. Its translation: CASRRPGNSYEQYF.

The V and J genes are TRBV7-3 and TRBJ2-5; a possible D gene is TRBD1 (5 bases). V dropped 2 bases and J dropped 5 bases, with 9 bases sitting between them. CDR1 and CDR2 (germline): SGHTA, FQGTGA. CDR3 length: 13 amino acids. CDR3 DNA sequence: TGTGCCAGCAGCTTAGGGGCTGTGGAGACCCAGTACTTC. It translates to CASSLGAVETQYF. The full variable domain, its missing parts supplied by reference TRBV7-3 and TRBJ2-5, is GAGVSQTPSNKVTEKGKYVELRCDPISGHTALYWYRQSLGQGPEFLIYFQGTGAADDSGLPNDRFFAVRPEGSVSTLKIQRTERGDSAVYLCASSLGAVETQYFGPGTRLLVL.

This chain joins TRBV2 and TRBJ1-2; a possible D gene is TRBD1 (5 bases). The CDR3 length is 15 residues. Germline V gene sequence: CDR1 SNHLY, CDR2 FYNNEI. V was clipped by 3 bases and J by 6 bases, with 17 bases between them. CDR3 nucleotides: TGTGCCAGCAGTGAGGTCGGCAGGGTTGGGGATGGCTACACCTTC. Translating it yields CASSEVGRVGDGYTF.

This chain connects TRBV7-2 to TRBJ2-2; D is uncertain. V was shortened by 0 bases and J by 2 bases, with 10 bases between the two germline ends. The CDR3 has 16 residues. The germline gives CDR1 SGHTA, CDR2 FQGNSA. CDR3 protein: CASSLATTYNTGELFF. The CDR3 DNA reads as TGTGCCAGCAGCTTAGCGACCACTTACAACACCGGGGAGCTGTTTTTT.

This clone was detected only once. The chain combines TRBV19 with TRBJ1-5, with D possibly TRBD1 on 5 matching bases. The CDR3 totals 14 residues. Germline-derived CDR1 and CDR2 are LNHDA and SQIVND (reference sequence). V was trimmed by 7 bases and J by 4 bases, leaving 14 bases between them. CDR3 residues: CASTLGGWNQPQHF. The CDR3 nucleotides read TGTGCCAGTACCCTCGGGGGGTGGAATCAGCCCCAGCATTTT.

The V gene is TRBV19, the J gene TRBJ1-1; TRBD1 matches at 9 bases. With V trimmed by 5 bases and J by 3 bases, 1 base remained unmatched. The germline CDR1 and CDR2 sequences are LNHDA and SQIVND (reference sequence). The CDR3 covers 13 residues. CDR3 protein: CASSRDRDTEAFF. CDR3 nucleotide sequence: TGTGCCAGTAGTCGGGACAGGGACACTGAAGCTTTCTTT.

This rearrangement joins TRBV7-3 to TRBJ2-7; 7 nucleotides match TRBD2. The germline V gene encodes CDR1 SGHTA and CDR2 FQGTGA. CDR3 length: 15 amino acids. V lost 1 base, J lost 0 bases, and 3 bases stayed unmatched. The CDR3 DNA follows: TGTGCCAGCAGCTTAATGGGAGGGGACTCCTACGAGCAGTACTTC. The encoded protein is CASSLMGGDSYEQYF.

This chain links TRBV2 with TRBJ2-7, with a possible D match to TRBD2 (6 bases). Germline V gene data show CDR1 as SNHLY and CDR2 as FYNNEI. The CDR3 is 14 residues long. Trimming left V 7 bases short and J 2 bases short, with 15 bases between. CDR3 loop: CASIAGKATYEQYF. CDR3 in DNA: TGTGCCAGCATCGCGGGAAAGGCGACCTACGAGCAGTACTTC.

This chain uses TRBV10-3 with TRBJ1-1; D unclear. There are 13 residues in the CDR3. The V and J ends lost 3 bases and 4 bases respectively, with 9 bases between them. Germline CDR1 and CDR2: ENHRY and SYGVKD. CDR3 sequence reads: CAISDNLATEAFF. Written as DNA, the CDR3 is TGTGCCATCAGTGATAACTTGGCCACTGAAGCTTTCTTT.

This chain links TRBV5-4 with TRBJ2-2; no clear D gene. Germline V gene data show CDR1 as SGHNT and CDR2 as YYREEE (reference sequence). The V gene lost 0 bases and the J gene lost 4 bases, with 7 bases spanning the gap. The CDR3 length is 14 residues. CDR3 loop: CASSLDRGTGELFF. The CDR3 bases are TGTGCCAGCAGCTTGGATCGCGGCACCGGGGAGCTGTTTTTT. The whole variable domain, filled in from reference TRBV5-4 and TRBJ2-2, reads ETGVTQSPTHLIKTRGQQVTLRCSSQSGHNTVSWYQQALGQGPQFIFQYYREEENGRGNFPPRFSGLQFPNYSSELNVNALELDDSALYLCASSLDRGTGELFFGEGSRLTVL.

The chain combines TRBV7-9 with TRBJ2-7, with D tentatively TRBD1 (5 bases). CDR3 length: 13 residues. Germline-derived CDR1 and CDR2 are SEHNR and FQNEAQ (reference sequence). V lost 4 bases and J 3 bases, leaving 10 bases between the germline ends. CDR3 DNA: TGTGCCAGCAGCTCCCCGCAGGGCTACGAGCAGTACTTC. Its translation: CASSSPQGYEQYF.